The T cell receptor beta chain described here comes from a study of T cells in Graves' hyperthyroidism and ophthalmopathy. In this sample, this clonotype turned up many times. RNA transcripts were the template for amplifying TCR beta CDR3 regions. HTBI primers were used for first-round RT-PCR of the TCR CDR3. TCRdb re-called the multiplex PCR reads with MiXCR, one entry per CDR3 protein. This table holds roughly 300,000 distinct CDR3 sequences, 25% to 30% found once. This TCR was recovered from a man aged 35-49 years with Graves' hyperthyroidism that later progressed to Graves' ophthalmopathy. Sequenced sample: blood.

CDR3 sequence: CASSASGTASYEQYF. CDR3 in DNA: TGTGCCAGCAGTGCGTCCGGGACGGCCTCCTACGAGCAGTACTTC. The rearrangement uses TRBV25-1 and TRBJ2-7; the D gene could be TRBD1 or TRBD2 (5 bases each). CDR3 length equals 15 residues. Trimming removed 4 bases at V and 0 bases at J, with 13 bases between. The germline gives CDR1 MGHDK, CDR2 SYGVNS.